This entry concerns a single T cell receptor beta chain. Its target is not known. V gave up 3 bases and J gave up 0 bases, with 9 bases separating them. The CDR3 is 15 amino acids. Germline CDR1 reads SGHNT; CDR2 reads YYREEE (reference sequence). Profiling relied on immunoSEQ multiplex PCR, and the TCRdb table lists in-frame clones only, not all of them. The sample includes 60,000 to 90,000 clones, roughly 84% seen only once; the top ten take roughly 6.3%. The entry originates in a study of OX40 agonist ivuxolimab in advanced cancers. Study context: Patients were over 65% male with ages roughly 23 to 85, mean about 60.

Whole-study results and caveats: Some nonresponders additionally presented with little normalized T-cell clonal expansion. The average count of expanded clones was higher among CD8+ T cells than among CD4+.

The sample here was CD4+ or CD8+ T cells sorted from blood, taken in a trial of the OX40 agonist ivuxolimab. This sequence was found in an adult with an advanced solid tumor such as melanoma, head and neck, liver or kidney cancer. The chain combines TRBV5-4 with TRBJ1-4; no reliable D call. CDR3 loop: CASSSSTATNEKLFF. CDR3 coding DNA: TGTGCCAGCAGCTCCTCAACTGCAACTAATGAAAAACTGTTTTTT.